Following are 4 T cell receptor beta chains from one sample sequenced in a study of blood T cell repertoires in COVID-19. Using immunoSEQ multiplex PCR, the repertoire was profiled, and TCRdb retains in-frame clones only, with some absent. The repertoire consists of 150,000 to 200,000 clones, with about 88% occurring once and the leading ten covering about 1.9%. The material sequenced was peripheral blood. These TCRs come from a man aged 18 to 35 who had recovered from COVID-19.

The V call is TRBV10-3, the J call TRBJ2-1; 12 nucleotides agree with TRBD2. Germline V gene data show CDR1 as ENHRY and CDR2 as SYGVKD. V gave up 6 bases and J gave up 8 bases; unmatched junction bases: 17. CDR3 size: 18 residues. CDR3 coding DNA: TGTGCCATCAGGGGACAGGGACAGAGACTAGCGGGAGCCTATGAGCAGTTCTTC. Translated: CAIRGQGQRLAGAYEQFF.

The V call is TRBV9, the J call TRBJ1-5, with no clear D. The V gene lost 0 bases and the J gene lost 4 bases, with 5 bases spanning the gap. Germline CDR1 is SGDLS and CDR2 is YYNGEE. CDR3 size: 13 residues. CDR3 nucleotide sequence: TGTGCCAGCAGCGTAGCTCTAAATCAGCCCCAGCATTTT. Translated, it gives CASSVALNQPQHF.

This sequence joins TRBV19 and TRBJ2-3; TRBD2 matches at 8 bases. Germline CDR1 LNHDA, CDR2 SQIVND (reference sequence). The CDR3 has 16 residues. V was clipped by 5 bases and J by 2 bases; unmatched bases: 9. The CDR3 sequence: CASSHRTSRYTDTQYF. Here the CDR3 DNA reads TGTGCCAGTAGTCATAGGACTAGCCGATACACAGATACGCAGTATTTT.

Notes on this clone: Different DNA sequences within this sample yield the same CDR3. This chain joins TRBV5-6 and TRBJ2-7; 7 nucleotides line up with TRBD1. The CDR3 totals 14 residues. Germline V gene lookup returns CDR1 SGHDT and CDR2 YYEEEE. The ends lost 0 bases at V and 2 bases at J; junction bases unmatched: 2. The CDR3 DNA reads as TGTGCCAGCAGCTTGGGGACAGGAACCTACGAGCAGTACTTC. Translated: CASSLGTGTYEQYF.